The 6 T cell receptor beta chains in this list originate from one sample, sequenced in a study of cytomegalovirus exposure and HLA in healthy donors. PCR used 60 Vbeta primers and 13 Jbeta primers. Assay: immunoSEQ multiplex PCR; the TCRdb copy retains only in-frame clones and omits some. This table has roughly 190,000 clones, over 70% appearing once. Sequencing input: PBMCs. The receptor source for this set is a woman aged 25 to 45 in good health and CMV-seropositive.

The V and J genes are TRBV5-4 and TRBJ2-7; D is perhaps TRBD2 (6 bases). The germline gives CDR1 SGHNT, CDR2 YYREEE (reference sequence). With 4 bases removed from V and 6 bases from J, the gap between germline ends came to 17 bases. CDR3 length: 14 amino acids. The CDR3 sequence is CASSPGTRLSEQYF. CDR3 nucleotides: TGTGCCAGCAGCCCGGGGACTCGGTTATCCGAGCAGTACTTC.

The chain joins TRBV16 to TRBJ1-1; D is ambiguous. Trimming took 2 bases from V and 4 from J, leaving 5 bases between them. CDR1 KGHSY and CDR2 FQNENV come from the germline V gene. The CDR3 runs 12 residues. The CDR3: CASSQQVTEAFF. CDR3 nucleotides: TGTGCCAGCAGCCAACAGGTCACTGAAGCTTTCTTT. Filled out from reference TRBV16 and TRBJ1-1, the complete variable domain reads GEEVAQTPKHLVRGEGQKAKLYCAPIKGHSYVFWYQQVLKNEFKFLISFQNENVFDETGMPKERFSAKCLPNSPCSLEIQATKLEDSAVYFCASSQQVTEAFFGQGTRLTVV.

V usage is TRBV19 and J usage is TRBJ2-7; 9 bases align to TRBD2. Germline assignment: CDR1 LNHDA and CDR2 SQIVND (reference sequence). The CDR3 covers 17 residues. The V segment lost 2 bases and the J segment 0 bases; nucleotides outside the gene matches: 8. CDR3 loop: CASSIRASGVSSYEQYF. As DNA, the CDR3 is TGTGCCAGTAGTATACGGGCTAGCGGGGTGAGCTCCTACGAGCAGTACTTC.

This clone has just a few counts. The chain uses TRBV5-1 and TRBJ1-1, with TRBD1 matching over 12 bases. J gave up 4 bases and V 2 bases, and 12 bases lay outside the gene matches. The CDR3 is 18 residues long. Germline lookup yields CDR1 SGHRS and CDR2 YFSETQ. CDR3: CASSLGTGGPRWGTEAFF. In DNA form, the CDR3 reads TGCGCCAGCAGCTTAGGGACAGGGGGCCCCCGATGGGGCACTGAAGCTTTCTTT.

This chain links TRBV19 with TRBJ1-5; D may be TRBD1 (6 bases). The CDR3 sequence is 14 residues long. The V gene's germline CDR1 is LNHDA and CDR2 SQIVND (reference sequence). V was cut by 9 bases and J by 0 bases, with 12 bases left in between. CDR3 amino acids: CASLDRNSNQPQHF. DNA for the CDR3: TGTGCCAGCCTGGACAGAAATAGCAATCAGCCCCAGCATTTT. The full variable domain, its missing parts supplied by reference TRBV19 and TRBJ1-5, is DGGITQSPKYLFRKEGQNVTLSCEQNLNHDAMYWYRQDPGQGLRLIYYSQIVNDFQKGDIAEGYSVSREKKESFPLTVTSAQKNPTAFYLCASLDRNSNQPQHFGDGTRLSIL.

This sequence joins TRBV10-2 and TRBJ2-7, with 11 bases aligning to TRBD2. The V gene end was trimmed by 0 bases and the J gene end by 4 bases; junction bases not matched to a gene: 2. CDR1 is WSHSY and CDR2 is SAAADI in the germline V gene. The CDR3 runs to 15 residues. As DNA, the CDR3 is TGCGCCAGCAGTGAGTCGGCTAGCGGGAGGTACGAGCAGTACTTC. Translation: CASSESASGRYEQYF.